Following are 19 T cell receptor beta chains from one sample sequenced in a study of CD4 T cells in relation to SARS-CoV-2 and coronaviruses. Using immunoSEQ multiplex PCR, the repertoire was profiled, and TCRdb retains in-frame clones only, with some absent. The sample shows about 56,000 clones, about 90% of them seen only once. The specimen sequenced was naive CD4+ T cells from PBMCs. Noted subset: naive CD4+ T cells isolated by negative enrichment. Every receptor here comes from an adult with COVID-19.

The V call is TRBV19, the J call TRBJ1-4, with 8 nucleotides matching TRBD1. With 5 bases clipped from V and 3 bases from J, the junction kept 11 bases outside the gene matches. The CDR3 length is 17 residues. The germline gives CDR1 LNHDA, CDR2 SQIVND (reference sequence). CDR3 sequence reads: CASSPRLRTGSNEKLFF. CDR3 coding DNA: TGTGCCAGTAGTCCCCGCCTCCGGACAGGGTCTAATGAAAAACTGTTTTTT.

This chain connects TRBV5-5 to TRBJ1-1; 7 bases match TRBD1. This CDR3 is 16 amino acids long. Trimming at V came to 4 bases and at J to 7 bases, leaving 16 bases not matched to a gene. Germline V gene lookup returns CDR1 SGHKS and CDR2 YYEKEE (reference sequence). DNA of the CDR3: TGTGCCAGCAGCCCTCCCGTCTCGACAGGGACGGGTGAAGCTTTCTTT. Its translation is CASSPPVSTGTGEAFF. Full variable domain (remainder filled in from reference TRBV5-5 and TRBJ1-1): DAGVTQSPTHLIKTRGQQVTLRCSPISGHKSVSWYQQVLGQGPQFIFQYYEKEERGRGNFPDRFSARQFPNYSSELNVNALLLGDSALYLCASSPPVSTGTGEAFFGQGTRLTVV.

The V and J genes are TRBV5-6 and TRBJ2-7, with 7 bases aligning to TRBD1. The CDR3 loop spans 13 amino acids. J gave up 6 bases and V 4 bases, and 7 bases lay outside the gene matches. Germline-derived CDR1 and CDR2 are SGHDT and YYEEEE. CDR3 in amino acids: CASSRTGDGEQYF. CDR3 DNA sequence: TGTGCCAGCAGCAGAACAGGGGATGGCGAGCAGTACTTC.

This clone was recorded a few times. CDR3 coding DNA: TGTGCCAGCAGTCTGGGACAGGGCTATGGCTACACCTTC. Amino acid sequence: CASSLGQGYGYTF. This chain joins TRBV2 and TRBJ1-2; 9 bases agree with TRBD1. The V and J ends lost 5 bases and 4 bases, in that order; junction bases with no gene match: 2. The CDR3 length is 13 residues. Germline CDR1 is SNHLY and CDR2 is FYNNEI. Full variable domain (outside the CDR3, taken from reference TRBV2 and TRBJ1-2): EPEVTQTPSHQVTQMGQEVILRCVPISNHLYFYWYRQILGQKVEFLVSFYNNEISEKSEIFDDQFSVERPDGSNFTLKIRSTKLEDSAMYFCASSLGQGYGYTFGSGTRLTVV.

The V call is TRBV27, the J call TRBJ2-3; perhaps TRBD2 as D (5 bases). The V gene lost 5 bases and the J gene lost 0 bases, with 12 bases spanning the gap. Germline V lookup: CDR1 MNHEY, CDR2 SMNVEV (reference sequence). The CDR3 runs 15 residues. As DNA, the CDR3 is TGTGCCAGCAGTCCTCCGCCGGGGAGCACAGATACGCAGTATTTT. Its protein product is CASSPPPGSTDTQYF.

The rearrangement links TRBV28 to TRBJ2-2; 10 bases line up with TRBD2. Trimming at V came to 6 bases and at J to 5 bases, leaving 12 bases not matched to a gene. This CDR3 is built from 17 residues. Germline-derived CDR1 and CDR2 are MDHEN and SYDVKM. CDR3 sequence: CASSTGGAGGLTGELFF. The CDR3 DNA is TGTGCCAGCAGCACCGGCGGAGCGGGAGGGCTGACCGGGGAGCTGTTTTTT.

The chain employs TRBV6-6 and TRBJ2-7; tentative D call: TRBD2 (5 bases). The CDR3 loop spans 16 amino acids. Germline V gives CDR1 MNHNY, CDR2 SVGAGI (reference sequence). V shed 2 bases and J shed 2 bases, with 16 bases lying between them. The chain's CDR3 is CASSYPTPGSPYEQYF. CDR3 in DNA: TGTGCCAGCAGTTACCCCACTCCGGGAAGCCCCTACGAGCAGTACTTC.

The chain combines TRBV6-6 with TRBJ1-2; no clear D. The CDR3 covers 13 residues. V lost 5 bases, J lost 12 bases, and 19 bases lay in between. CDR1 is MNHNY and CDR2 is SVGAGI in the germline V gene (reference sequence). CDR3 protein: CASSPRGLRVHTF. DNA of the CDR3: TGTGCCAGCAGTCCCCGAGGTTTGAGGGTCCACACCTTC.

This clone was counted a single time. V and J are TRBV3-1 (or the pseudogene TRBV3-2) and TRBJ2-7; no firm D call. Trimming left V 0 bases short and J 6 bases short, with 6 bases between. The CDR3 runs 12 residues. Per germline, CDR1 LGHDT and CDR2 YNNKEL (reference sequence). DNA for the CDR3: TGTGCCAGCAGCCAAGATCCTCGCGAGCAGTACTTC. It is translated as CASSQDPREQYF.

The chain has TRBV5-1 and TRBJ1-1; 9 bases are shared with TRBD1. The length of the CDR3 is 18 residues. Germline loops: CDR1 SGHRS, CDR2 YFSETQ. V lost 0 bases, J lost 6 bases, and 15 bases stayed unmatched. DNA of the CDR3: TGCGCCAGCAGCTTGGAGCCGGGACAGGGCAAAGGTTTCGCTGAAGCTTTCTTT. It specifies CASSLEPGQGKGFAEAFF. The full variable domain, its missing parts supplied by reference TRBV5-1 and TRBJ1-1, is KAGVTQTPRYLIKTRGQQVTLSCSPISGHRSVSWYQQTPGQGLQFLFEYFSETQRNKGNFPGRFSGRQFSNSRSEMNVSTLELGDSALYLCASSLEPGQGKGFAEAFFGQGTRLTVV.

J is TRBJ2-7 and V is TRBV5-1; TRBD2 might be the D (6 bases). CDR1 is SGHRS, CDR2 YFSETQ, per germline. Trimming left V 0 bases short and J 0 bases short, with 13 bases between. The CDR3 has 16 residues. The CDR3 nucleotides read TGCGCCAGCAGCTTGGCGCCCGGGAGCGACTCCTACGAGCAGTACTTC. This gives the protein CASSLAPGSDSYEQYF.

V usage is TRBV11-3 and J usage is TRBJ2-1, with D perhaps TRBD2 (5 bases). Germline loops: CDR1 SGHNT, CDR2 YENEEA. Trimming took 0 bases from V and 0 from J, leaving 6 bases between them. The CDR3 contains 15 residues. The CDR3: CASSLDGSSYNEQFF. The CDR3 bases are TGTGCCAGCAGCTTAGATGGGAGCTCCTACAATGAGCAGTTCTTC.

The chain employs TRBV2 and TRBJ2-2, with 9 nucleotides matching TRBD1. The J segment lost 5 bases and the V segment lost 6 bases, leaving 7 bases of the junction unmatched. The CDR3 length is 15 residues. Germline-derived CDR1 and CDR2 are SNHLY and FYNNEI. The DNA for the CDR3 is TGTGCCAGCAGATTGGGACAGGGCGGGACCGGGGAGCTGTTTTTT. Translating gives CASRLGQGGTGELFF.

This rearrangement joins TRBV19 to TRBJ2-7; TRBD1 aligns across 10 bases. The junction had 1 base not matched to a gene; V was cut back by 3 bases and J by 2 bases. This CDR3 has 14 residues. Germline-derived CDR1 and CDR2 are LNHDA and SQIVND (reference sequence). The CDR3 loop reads CASSIGTGAYEQYF. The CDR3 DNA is TGTGCCAGTAGTATTGGGACAGGGGCCTACGAGCAGTACTTC.

CDR3 coding DNA: TGTGCCAGCAGGCCCACAGGGGGCAGGGGTGAAAAACTGTTTTTT. Translation gives CASRPTGGRGEKLFF. This chain connects TRBV6-6 to TRBJ1-4, with 9 bases identical to TRBD1. This CDR3 contains 15 residues. V trimming: 6 bases; J trimming: 7 bases; junction bases outside the gene matches: 9. Germline CDR1 MNHNY, CDR2 SVGAGI (reference sequence).

This CDR3 is CASSLATSGRKETQYF. As DNA, the CDR3 is TGTGCCAGCAGCTTGGCAACTAGCGGGAGGAAAGAGACCCAGTACTTC. This chain links TRBV5-4 with TRBJ2-5; TRBD2 matches 12 bases. Unmatched junction bases numbered 3, after V lost 0 bases and J lost 3 bases. CDR1 SGHNT and CDR2 YYREEE come from the germline V gene (reference sequence). The CDR3 has 16 amino acids.

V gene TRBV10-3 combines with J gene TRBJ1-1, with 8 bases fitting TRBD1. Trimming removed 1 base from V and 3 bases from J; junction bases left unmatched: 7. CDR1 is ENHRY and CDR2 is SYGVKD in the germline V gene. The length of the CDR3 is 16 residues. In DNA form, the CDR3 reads TGTGCCATCAGTGAGTTCAGGACAGGGCGGGACACTGAAGCTTTCTTT. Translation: CAISEFRTGRDTEAFF.

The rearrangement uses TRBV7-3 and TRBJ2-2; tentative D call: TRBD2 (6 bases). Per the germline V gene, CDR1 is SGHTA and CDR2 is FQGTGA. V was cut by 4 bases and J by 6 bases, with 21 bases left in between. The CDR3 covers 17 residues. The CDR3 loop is CASSSLKLRELPGELFF. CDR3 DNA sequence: TGTGCCAGCAGCTCCCTCAAGCTACGGGAGTTGCCCGGGGAGCTGTTTTTT.

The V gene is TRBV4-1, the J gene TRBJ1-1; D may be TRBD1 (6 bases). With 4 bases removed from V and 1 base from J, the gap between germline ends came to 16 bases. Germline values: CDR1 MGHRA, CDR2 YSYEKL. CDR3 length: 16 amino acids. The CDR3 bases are TGCGCCAGCAGCCCGGGGGCTACGAGGGGGAACACTGAAGCTTTCTTT. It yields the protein CASSPGATRGNTEAFF.